This T cell receptor beta chain derives from a study of T cell changes during pregnancy in multiple sclerosis. The germline V gene has CDR1 KGHSH and CDR2 LQKENI. The V gene lost 3 bases and the J gene lost 5 bases, with 13 bases spanning the gap. The CDR3 sequence is 14 residues long. Assay: immunoSEQ multiplex PCR; the TCRdb copy retains only in-frame clones and omits some. The sample consists of 70,000 to 95,000 clones, roughly 91% of them appearing once. The chain has TRBV18 and TRBJ2-5, with D possibly being TRBD1 (6 bases). The sample in question was peripheral blood, obtained after pregnancy. This sequence originates from a female donor in good health, enrolled as a control in a pregnancy study. CDR3: CASSPLQGMETQYF. CDR3 nucleotides: TGTGCCAGCTCACCGCTCCAGGGGATGGAGACCCAGTACTTC.